A single TCR beta chain is shown here with its context. The antigen it binds to is not known. Per-nucleotide qualities are absent, and no much larger clonotype sits a single base away. The data derive from a study of blood T cell repertoires in COVID-19 (dated by TCRdb to 2020 to 2021). General notes on the study: The collaborator samples originated in the United States, Italy and Spain and spanned the acute and convalescent phases of COVID-19. The material from the prospective study consisted of cDNA or gDNA derived from T cells, B-cell-depleted T cells, or PBMCs. The dataset comprised deeply sampled blood TCRbeta repertoires from subjects exposed to, actively infected with, or recovered from COVID-19. The repertoires were released in a freely available public database intended as a resource for research on the immune response to SARS-CoV-2. The samples were drawn from two sources: the first 160 participants of the ongoing ImmuneRACE study, and 1,000 to 1,500 subjects contributed by 6 global collaborators. The sample metadata nearly always contained a de-identified subject ID, COVID-19 status, age in years and sex. Where HLA class I and class II types were available, the types were taken from metadata supplied by the sample provider, not from assay-based typing. The study at large found these results: The quantity of clinical and demographic metadata differed by source and by participant and was supplied without curation.

In the prospective study, participants were about 18 to 90 years old, resided in around 25 geographic areas of the United States, and were enrolled through a virtual design. In the prospective study, cohorts were assigned on the basis of participant-reported clinical history obtained from a screening survey and a study questionnaire. In the prospective study, mobile phlebotomists collected whole blood, serum and a nasopharyngeal or oropharyngeal swab from each participant. Additional blood draws and questionnaires over a 2-month period could optionally be provided by prospective study participants. Blood samples from the prospective study were shipped frozen or at room temperature prior to DNA extraction. TCRbeta CDR3 regions were amplified from genomic DNA by means of the immunoSEQ Assay, a bias-controlled multiplex PCR. Processing in the source paper ran as follows. The number of nucleated cells in each sample was estimated from the amplification of reference gene primers within the assay. To quantify the absolute abundance of each unique TCRbeta CDR3 rearrangement, sequence reads were collapsed and filtered. For each sample, productive Simpson clonality was calculated by taking the square root of Simpson's diversity index across productive rearrangements. This is the immuneACCESS table as TCRdb keeps it, with only in-frame sequences that have V and J called. A part of the clones is gone; compared with another copy, unresolved V genes explain less than half, and the rest is unexplained. V and J calls and clone size are those listed in that table; D and trimming were worked out from the DNA. The sample table lists 180,000 or so clones, 80% to 90% of them with a count of one. The ten largest clones represent around 2% of the sample.

The material sequenced was PBMCs or T cells enriched from blood (not recorded which). This TCR derives from a woman aged 40 to 55 with acute COVID-19.

The nucleotide sequence reads as follows: TGTGCCAGCAGCCAGGCTGGCAACGAGCAGTACTTC. Its amino acids are CASSQAGNEQYF. Recombination connected TRBV3-1 (or the pseudogene TRBV3-2) to TRBJ2-7; too little of a D gene remains to name it. In the germline V gene (reference sequence), CDR1 corresponds to LGHDT and CDR2 to YNNKEL. The CDR3 has 12 amino acids, counting the end cysteine and phenylalanine. The retained sequence is limited to the CDR3, 36 bases, with the frame set at the first base. The junction shows trimming of 3 bases on V and 5 bases on J, plus 8 bases between the germline ends.